This T cell receptor beta chain was identified in a study of cytomegalovirus exposure and HLA in healthy donors. The PCR employed 60 Vbeta primers together with 13 Jbeta primers. This table comes from immunoSEQ multiplex PCR, and its TCRdb copy is limited to in-frame clones, with some not included. The sample holds about 170,000 clones; about 76% are singletons and the top ten take over 2%. The CDR3 covers 13 residues. Germline V gene data show CDR1 as WSHSY and CDR2 as SAAADI. The chain recombines TRBV10-2 with TRBJ2-5, with 8 bases lining up with TRBD1. The end of the DNA is better explained by TRBJ2-7, so the J call may be wrong. The receptor was derived from a female donor in good health and CMV-seronegative. The source material was PBMCs. The CDR3 is CASGRQGSYEQYF. CDR3 coding DNA: TGCGCCAGCGGTAGACAGGGGTCCTACGAGCAGTACTTC.